Listed below are T cell receptor beta chains from one sample, sequenced in a study of CD8 T cells in Susac syndrome. TCRdb re-called the immunoSEQ multiplex PCR reads through MiXCR, storing one row per CDR3 protein. The sample holds about 150,000 distinct CDR3 sequences; around 96% are singletons and the top ten take about 0.19%. The sequencing sample was made of CD8+ T cells from PBMCs. The origin of the receptors is a human donor with multiple sclerosis. Both conserved end residues are part of each CDR3. Each record gives: V gene, clone size, J gene, D gene, CDR3 DNA, CDR3 protein. D genes are given only for firm matches. The listing skips clone size in some rows; elsewhere it reads once, few, many or a size class.

TRBV2	-	TRBJ2-2	TRBD2	TGTGCCAGCAGGGTTGGACTAGCGGGGGCGAACACCGGGGAGCTGTTTTTT	CASRVGLAGANTGELFF
TRBV9	few	TRBJ1-6	-	TGTGCCAGCAGCGTAGATCAAGGCTACAGTTCACCCCTCCACTTT	CASSVDQGYSSPLHF
TRBV29-1	-	TRBJ2-2	-	TGCAGCGCTCCGACATCCACCGGGGAGCTGTTTTTT	CSAPTSTGELFF
TRBV20-1	-	TRBJ2-7	-	TGCAGTGCCGGTACAAAGGAGCAGTACTTC	CSAGTKEQYF
TRBV3-1	-	TRBJ2-5	-	TGTGCCAGCAGCCAAGAGGGGGGCTGGGAAGAGACCCAGTACTTC	CASSQEGGWEETQYF
TRBV12-3/TRBV12-4	-	TRBJ2-1	TRBD1	TGTGCCAGCCCAAAAACAGGGGGCGCAGGGGAATACAATGAGCAGTTCTTC	CASPKTGGAGEYNEQFF
TRBV10-3	-	TRBJ2-1	-	TGTGCCATCAGTGATCAAAGGCTCCAGTTCTTC	CAISDQRLQFF
TRBV6-5	-	TRBJ2-7	-	TGTGCCAGCAGTTACCCCCGTGTACCCCCTGGTGTCGAGCAGTACTTC	CASSYPRVPPGVEQYF
TRBV30	once	TRBJ1-2	-	TGTGCCTGGAGTATGCCTGGGCTCCACTATGGCTACACCTTC	CAWSMPGLHYGYTF
TRBV13	-	TRBJ2-1	TRBD2	TGTGCCAGCAGCACAACGTCTAGCGGGGGGGCCTACAATGAGCAGTTCTTC	CASSTTSSGGAYNEQFF
TRBV24-1	-	TRBJ2-3	TRBD2	TGTGCCACCAGTGCATGGAGCGGGGCAGATACGCAGTATTTT	CATSAWSGADTQYF
TRBV9	-	TRBJ2-2	TRBD2	TGTGCCAGCAGCTCCTATAGCGGGCCCACCGGGGAGCTGTTTTTT	CASSSYSGPTGELFF
TRBV7-2	-	TRBJ2-7	TRBD1	TGTGCCAGCAGCTTACCTTCCTCCGGGACAGGAGCCTACGAGCAGTACTTC	CASSLPSSGTGAYEQYF
TRBV4-1	-	TRBJ1-2	-	TGCGCCAGCAGCCAACTTCGACAGGATGGCTACACCTTC	CASSQLRQDGYTF
TRBV3-1	-	TRBJ2-5	-	TGTGCCAGCAGCCAAGACCGACACTGGGGGCTGGAAGAGACCCAGTACTTC	CASSQDRHWGLEETQYF
TRBV27	-	TRBJ1-1	-	TGTGCCAGCAGTTTACCCGGCAGACAAGCTTTCTTT	CASSLPGRQAFF
TRBV28	-	TRBJ1-5	-	TGTGCCAGCAGTTATACAACGGATAGAAATCAGCCCCAGCATTTT	CASSYTTDRNQPQHF